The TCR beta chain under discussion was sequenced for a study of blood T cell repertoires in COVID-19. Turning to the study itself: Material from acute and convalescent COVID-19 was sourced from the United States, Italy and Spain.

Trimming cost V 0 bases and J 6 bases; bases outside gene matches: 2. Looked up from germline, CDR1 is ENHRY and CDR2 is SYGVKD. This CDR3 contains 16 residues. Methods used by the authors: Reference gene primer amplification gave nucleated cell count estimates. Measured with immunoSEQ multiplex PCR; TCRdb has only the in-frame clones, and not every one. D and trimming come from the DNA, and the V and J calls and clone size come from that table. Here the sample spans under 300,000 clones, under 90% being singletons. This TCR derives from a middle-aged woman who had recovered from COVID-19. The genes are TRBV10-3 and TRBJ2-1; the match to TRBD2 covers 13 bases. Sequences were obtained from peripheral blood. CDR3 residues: CAISESGLAGANEQFF. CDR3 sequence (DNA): TGTGCCATCAGTGAGTCCGGACTAGCGGGAGCCAATGAGCAGTTCTTC.